These T cell receptor beta chains were read from a single sample in a study of cytomegalovirus exposure and HLA in healthy donors. The table came from immunoSEQ multiplex PCR; TCRdb's copy has only in-frame clones and leaves some out. This table has about 120,000 clones, about 72% appearing once. Sequenced sample: PBMCs. The origin of the receptors is a man aged 50-60 years in good health and CMV-seropositive. Each CDR3 is given with its conserved first and last residue. The D gene is left open where the match is weak. Clone size is not always given. Where it is, it says once, few, many or a class for expanded clones.

J gene: TRBJ1-1; D gene: .; V gene: TRBV2; clone size: few; CDR3 protein: CASRLGVTEAFF; CDR3 DNA: TGTGCCAGCAGGTTAGGGGTTACTGAAGCTTTCTTT
J gene: TRBJ1-4; D gene: .; V gene: TRBV7-2; clone size: few; CDR3 protein: CASSLRGSQKLFF; CDR3 DNA: TGTGCCAGCAGCTTAAGGGGGAGCCAGAAACTGTTTTTT
J gene: TRBJ1-6; D gene: TRBD1; V gene: TRBV5-4; clone size: once; CDR3 protein: CASSSRDSVSPLHF; CDR3 DNA: TGTGCCAGCAGCTCCCGGGACAGCGTTTCCCCCCTCCACTTT
J gene: TRBJ1-5; D gene: TRBD1; V gene: TRBV7-2; clone size: few; CDR3 protein: CASSTRGQQPQHF; CDR3 DNA: TGTGCCAGCAGTACTAGGGGGCAGCAGCCCCAGCATTTT
J gene: TRBJ1-1; D gene: .; V gene: TRBV5-6; clone size: .; CDR3 protein: CASSGVGQPNTEAFF; CDR3 DNA: TGTGCCAGCAGCGGCGTCGGACAGCCGAACACTGAAGCTTTCTTT
J gene: TRBJ2-5; D gene: TRBD2; V gene: TRBV5-4; clone size: .; CDR3 protein: CASSPAGTSVKETQYF; CDR3 DNA: TGTGCCAGCAGCCCAGCCGGGACTAGCGTAAAAGAGACCCAGTACTTC
J gene: TRBJ2-1; D gene: TRBD1; V gene: TRBV5-1; clone size: .; CDR3 protein: CASSSTGTGENEQFF; CDR3 DNA: TGCGCCAGCAGCTCTACCGGGACAGGGGAGAATGAGCAGTTCTTC
J gene: TRBJ2-3; D gene: TRBD2; V gene: TRBV2; clone size: .; CDR3 protein: CASSGLAGTLDTQYF; CDR3 DNA: TGTGCCAGCAGCGGACTAGCGGGCACCTTAGATACGCAGTATTTT
J gene: TRBJ1-2; D gene: TRBD1; V gene: TRBV13; clone size: .; CDR3 protein: CASSLGGQGAGYGYTF; CDR3 DNA: TGTGCCAGCAGCTTAGGAGGCCAGGGGGCGGGCTATGGCTACACCTTC
J gene: TRBJ2-7; D gene: TRBD1; V gene: TRBV7-8; clone size: few; CDR3 protein: CASSLLRTGGTSSYEQYF; CDR3 DNA: TGTGCCAGCAGCTTACTTAGGACAGGGGGCACTAGCTCCTACGAGCAGTACTTC
J gene: TRBJ2-7; D gene: .; V gene: TRBV4-3; clone size: .; CDR3 protein: CASSQGYGESLYEQYF; CDR3 DNA: TGCGCCAGCAGCCAAGGGTACGGGGAGTCCTTATACGAGCAGTACTTC
J gene: TRBJ1-2; D gene: TRBD1; V gene: TRBV6-5; clone size: .; CDR3 protein: CASSYTGDRENYGYTF; CDR3 DNA: TGTGCCAGCAGTTACACGGGGGACAGGGAAAATTATGGCTACACCTTC
J gene: TRBJ2-7; D gene: .; V gene: TRBV19; clone size: .; CDR3 protein: CASSVQSGTYYEQYF; CDR3 DNA: TGTGCCAGTAGTGTCCAATCCGGGACTTACTACGAGCAGTACTTC
J gene: TRBJ1-6; D gene: .; V gene: TRBV7-9; clone size: once; CDR3 protein: CASSLEAVRDSPLHF; CDR3 DNA: TGTGCCAGCAGCTTAGAGGCCGTCAGGGATTCACCCCTCCACTTT
J gene: TRBJ2-2; D gene: .; V gene: TRBV6-1; clone size: .; CDR3 protein: CASIGGMNTGELFF; CDR3 DNA: TGTGCCAGCATAGGAGGGATGAACACCGGGGAGCTGTTTTTT
J gene: TRBJ2-5; D gene: TRBD1; V gene: TRBV25-1; clone size: .; CDR3 protein: CASSPLGQGKETQYF; CDR3 DNA: TGTGCCAGCAGCCCTTTGGGACAGGGAAAAGAGACCCAGTACTTC
J gene: TRBJ2-3; D gene: TRBD2; V gene: TRBV4-1; clone size: once; CDR3 protein: CASSQEIRLAGTDTQYF; CDR3 DNA: TGCGCCAGCAGCCAAGAGATTCGGCTAGCGGGCACAGATACGCAGTATTTT
J gene: TRBJ1-1; D gene: .; V gene: TRBV27; clone size: .; CDR3 protein: CASSPGHGRWDTEAFF; CDR3 DNA: TGTGCCAGCAGTCCCGGACACGGGCGATGGGACACTGAAGCTTTCTTT
J gene: TRBJ2-6; D gene: .; V gene: TRBV19; clone size: .; CDR3 protein: CASSPRPQGPGANVLTF; CDR3 DNA: TGTGCCAGTAGTCCCCGCCCCCAGGGCCCTGGGGCCAACGTCCTGACTTTC
J gene: TRBJ1-1; D gene: .; V gene: TRBV10-1; clone size: .; CDR3 protein: CASSENSRNEAFF; CDR3 DNA: TGCGCCAGCAGTGAAAACAGTCGGAATGAAGCTTTCTTT
J gene: TRBJ1-1; D gene: TRBD1; V gene: TRBV18; clone size: .; CDR3 protein: CASSMTGNPGGNTEAFF; CDR3 DNA: TGTGCCAGCTCAATGACGGGGAACCCAGGGGGAAACACTGAAGCTTTCTTT
J gene: TRBJ2-7; D gene: TRBD1; V gene: TRBV4-2; clone size: once; CDR3 protein: CASSPGQGYYEQYF; CDR3 DNA: TGTGCCAGCAGCCCCGGACAGGGATACTACGAGCAGTACTTC
J gene: TRBJ1-1; D gene: TRBD1; V gene: TRBV27; clone size: .; CDR3 protein: CASRQRTGGLNTEAFF; CDR3 DNA: TGTGCCAGCAGACAAAGGACAGGGGGCTTGAACACTGAAGCTTTCTTT
J gene: TRBJ1-6; D gene: TRBD1; V gene: TRBV10-3; clone size: .; CDR3 protein: CAISAGGGSPLHF; CDR3 DNA: TGTGCCATCAGTGCAGGGGGCGGTTCACCCCTCCACTTT
J gene: TRBJ1-4; D gene: .; V gene: TRBV4-1; clone size: few; CDR3 protein: CASSQGRGTNEKLFF; CDR3 DNA: TGCGCCAGCAGCCAAGGAAGGGGAACTAATGAAAAACTGTTTTTT
J gene: TRBJ2-1; D gene: .; V gene: TRBV7-2; clone size: .; CDR3 protein: CASSLGANTEQFF; CDR3 DNA: TGTGCCAGCAGCTTAGGGGCAAACACTGAGCAGTTCTTC
J gene: TRBJ2-3; D gene: TRBD2; V gene: TRBV5-4; clone size: .; CDR3 protein: CASSPAGGRTDTQYF; CDR3 DNA: TGTGCCAGCAGCCCTGCGGGGGGTCGCACAGATACGCAGTATTTT
J gene: TRBJ2-2; D gene: .; V gene: TRBV5-1; clone size: once; CDR3 protein: CASSRGDTGELFF; CDR3 DNA: TGCGCCAGCAGCCGCGGGGACACCGGGGAGCTGTTTTTT
J gene: TRBJ2-2; D gene: TRBD2; V gene: TRBV30; clone size: once; CDR3 protein: CAWSVRLAGGGAGELFF; CDR3 DNA: TGTGCCTGGAGTGTAAGGCTAGCGGGAGGAGGAGCCGGGGAGCTGTTTTTT
J gene: TRBJ1-6; D gene: .; V gene: TRBV19; clone size: .; CDR3 protein: CATTGGSSYNSPLHF; CDR3 DNA: TGTGCCACCACCGGCGGGAGCTCCTATAATTCACCCCTCCACTTT
J gene: TRBJ2-5; D gene: TRBD1; V gene: TRBV5-6; clone size: .; CDR3 protein: CASSSLTGGAGETQYF; CDR3 DNA: TGTGCCAGCAGCTCATTAACAGGGGGCGCAGGAGAGACCCAGTACTTC
J gene: TRBJ1-1; D gene: .; V gene: TRBV25-1; clone size: .; CDR3 protein: CASSEPAGEAFF; CDR3 DNA: TGTGCCAGCAGTGAACCGGCGGGTGAAGCTTTCTTT